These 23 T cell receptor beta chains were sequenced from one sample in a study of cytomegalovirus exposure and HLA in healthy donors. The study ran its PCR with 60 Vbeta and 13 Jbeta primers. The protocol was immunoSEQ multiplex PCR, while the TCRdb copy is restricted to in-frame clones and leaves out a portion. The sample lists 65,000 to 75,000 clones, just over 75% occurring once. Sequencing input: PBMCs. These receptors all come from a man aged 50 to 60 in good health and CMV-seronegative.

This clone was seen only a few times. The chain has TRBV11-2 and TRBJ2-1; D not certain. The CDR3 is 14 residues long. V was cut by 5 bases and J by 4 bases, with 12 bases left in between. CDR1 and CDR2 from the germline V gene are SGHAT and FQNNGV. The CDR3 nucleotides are TGTGCCAGCAGCGCCACCCCACTGTACAATGAGCAGTTCTTC. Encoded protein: CASSATPLYNEQFF.

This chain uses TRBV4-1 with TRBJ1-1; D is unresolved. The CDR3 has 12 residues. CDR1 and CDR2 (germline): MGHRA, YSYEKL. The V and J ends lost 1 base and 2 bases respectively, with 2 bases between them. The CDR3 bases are TGCGCCAGCAGCCAAGTAAACACTGAAGCTTTCTTT. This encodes CASSQVNTEAFF.

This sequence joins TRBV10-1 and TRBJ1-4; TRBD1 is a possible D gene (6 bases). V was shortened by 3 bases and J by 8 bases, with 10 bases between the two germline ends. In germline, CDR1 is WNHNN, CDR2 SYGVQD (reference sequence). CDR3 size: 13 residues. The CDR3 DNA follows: TGCGCCAGCAGTGAAGTGGACAGCGAAAAACTGTTTTTT. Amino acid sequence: CASSEVDSEKLFF.

CDR3 in DNA: TGCGCCAGCAGCTGGGGCCCGACACAACCGAACACTGAAGCTTTCTTT. It translates to CASSWGPTQPNTEAFF. V and J are TRBV5-1 and TRBJ1-1; TRBD1 is a possible D gene (5 bases). The V gene's germline CDR1 is SGHRS and CDR2 YFSETQ. The CDR3 has 16 amino acids. Trimming stripped 3 bases from V and 1 base from J, with 16 bases between.

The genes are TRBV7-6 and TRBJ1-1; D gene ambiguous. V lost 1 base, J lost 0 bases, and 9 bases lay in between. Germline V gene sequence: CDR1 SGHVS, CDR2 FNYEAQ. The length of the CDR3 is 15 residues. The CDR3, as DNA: TGTGCCAGCAGCTTAGAGCCAGGAATGAACACTGAAGCTTTCTTT. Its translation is CASSLEPGMNTEAFF.

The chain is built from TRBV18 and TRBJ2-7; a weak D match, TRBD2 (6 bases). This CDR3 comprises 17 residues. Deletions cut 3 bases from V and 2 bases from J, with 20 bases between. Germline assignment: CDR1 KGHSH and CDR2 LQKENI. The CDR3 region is CASSPPRGGERTYEQYF. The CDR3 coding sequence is TGTGCCAGCTCACCCCCTCGGGGAGGCGAGCGGACCTACGAGCAGTACTTC.

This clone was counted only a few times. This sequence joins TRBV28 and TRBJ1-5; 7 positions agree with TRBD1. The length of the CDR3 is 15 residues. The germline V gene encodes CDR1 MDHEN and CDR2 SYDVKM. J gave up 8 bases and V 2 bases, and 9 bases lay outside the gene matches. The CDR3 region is CASSLPDRARKPQHF. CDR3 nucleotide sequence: TGTGCCAGCAGTTTACCCGACAGGGCTCGGAAGCCCCAGCATTTT.

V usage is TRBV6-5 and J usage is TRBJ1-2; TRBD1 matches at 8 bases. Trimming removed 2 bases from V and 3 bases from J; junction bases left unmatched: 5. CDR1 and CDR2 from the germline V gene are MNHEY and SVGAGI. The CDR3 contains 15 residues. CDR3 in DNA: TGTGCCAGCAGTTACCGACAGGACAGGGACTATGGCTACACCTTC. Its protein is CASSYRQDRDYGYTF.

The DNA for the CDR3 is TGTGCCAGCAGTTTTCATGGATGGCAGGTTCCCTACGAGCAGTACTTC. It is translated as CASSFHGWQVPYEQYF. V and J are TRBV28 and TRBJ2-7; D remains unclear. Germline loops: CDR1 MDHEN, CDR2 SYDVKM. Trimming cost V 3 bases and J 2 bases, with 17 bases left between them. The CDR3 covers 16 residues.

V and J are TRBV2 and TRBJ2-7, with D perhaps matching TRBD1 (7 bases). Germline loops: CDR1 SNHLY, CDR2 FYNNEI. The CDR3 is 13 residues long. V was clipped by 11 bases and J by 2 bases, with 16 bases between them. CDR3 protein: CAARRDSPYEQYF. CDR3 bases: TGTGCCGCTCGGAGGGACAGCCCCTACGAGCAGTACTTC.

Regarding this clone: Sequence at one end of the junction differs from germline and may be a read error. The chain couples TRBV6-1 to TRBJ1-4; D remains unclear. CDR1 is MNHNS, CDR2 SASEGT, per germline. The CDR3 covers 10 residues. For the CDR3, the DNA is TGTGCCAGCACAAGTACGGGAACTGTTTTT. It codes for CASTSTGTVF.

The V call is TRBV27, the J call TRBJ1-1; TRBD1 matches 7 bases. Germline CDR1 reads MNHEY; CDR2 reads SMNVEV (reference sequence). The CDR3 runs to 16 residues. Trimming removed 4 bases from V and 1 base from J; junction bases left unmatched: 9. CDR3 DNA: TGTGCCAGCAGTTGGGACAGAGTCGGTGGGAACACTGAAGCTTTCTTT. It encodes CASSWDRVGGNTEAFF.

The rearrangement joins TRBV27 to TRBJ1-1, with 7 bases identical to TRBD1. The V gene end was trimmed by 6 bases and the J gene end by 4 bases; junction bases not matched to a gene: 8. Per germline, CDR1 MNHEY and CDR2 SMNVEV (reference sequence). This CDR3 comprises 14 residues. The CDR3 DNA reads TGTGCCAGCAGATCAGGGGGAGTGGGCACTGAAGCTTTCTTT. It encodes CASRSGGVGTEAFF.

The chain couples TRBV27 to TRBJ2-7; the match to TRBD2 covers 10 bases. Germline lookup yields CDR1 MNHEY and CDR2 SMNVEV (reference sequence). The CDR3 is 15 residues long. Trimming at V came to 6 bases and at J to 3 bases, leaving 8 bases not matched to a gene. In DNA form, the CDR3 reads TGTGCCAGCAGGTCTCCTAGCGGGAGTCACTACGAGCAGTACTTC. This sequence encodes CASRSPSGSHYEQYF.

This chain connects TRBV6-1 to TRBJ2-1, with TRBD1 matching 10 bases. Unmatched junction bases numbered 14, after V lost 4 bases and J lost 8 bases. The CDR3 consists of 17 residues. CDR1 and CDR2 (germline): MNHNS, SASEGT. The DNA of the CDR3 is TGTGCCAGCAGTGGCTCCCGGACAGGGGGGTCCAGCTATGAGCAGTTCTTC. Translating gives CASSGSRTGGSSYEQFF.

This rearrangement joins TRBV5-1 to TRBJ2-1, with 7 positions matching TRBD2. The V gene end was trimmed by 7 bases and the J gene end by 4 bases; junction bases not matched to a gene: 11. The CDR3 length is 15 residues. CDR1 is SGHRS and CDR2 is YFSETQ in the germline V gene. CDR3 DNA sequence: TGCGCCAGCGGTTCCGTGGGCGGGGGATACAATGAGCAGTTCTTC. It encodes CASGSVGGGYNEQFF.

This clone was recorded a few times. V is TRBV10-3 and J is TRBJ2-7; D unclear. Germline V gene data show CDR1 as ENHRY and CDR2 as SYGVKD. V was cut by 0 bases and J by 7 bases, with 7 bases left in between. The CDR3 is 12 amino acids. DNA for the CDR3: TGTGCCATCAGTGAGTCGGGCCGGGAGCAGTACTTC. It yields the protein CAISESGREQYF.

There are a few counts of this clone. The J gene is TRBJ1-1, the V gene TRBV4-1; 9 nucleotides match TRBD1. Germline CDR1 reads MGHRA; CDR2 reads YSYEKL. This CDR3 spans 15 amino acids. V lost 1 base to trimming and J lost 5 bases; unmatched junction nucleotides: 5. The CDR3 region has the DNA TGCGCCAGCAGCCAAGCACAGGGGGCTCGGACTGAAGCTTTCTTT. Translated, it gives CASSQAQGARTEAFF.

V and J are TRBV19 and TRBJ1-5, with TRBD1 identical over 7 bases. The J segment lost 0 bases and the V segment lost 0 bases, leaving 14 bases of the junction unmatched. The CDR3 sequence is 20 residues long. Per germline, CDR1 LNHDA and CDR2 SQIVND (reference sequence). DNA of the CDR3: TGTGCCAGTAGTATAGAAGGGACCGGGACAGCAACATATAGCAATCAGCCCCAGCATTTT. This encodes CASSIEGTGTATYSNQPQHF.

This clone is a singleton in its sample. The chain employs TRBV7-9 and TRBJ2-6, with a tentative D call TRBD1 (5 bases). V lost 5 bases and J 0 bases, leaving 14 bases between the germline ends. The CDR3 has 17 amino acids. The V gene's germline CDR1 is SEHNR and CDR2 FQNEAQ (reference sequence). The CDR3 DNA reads TGTGCCAGCAGCGTTAGTACAGGCGACTCTGGGGCCAACGTCCTGACTTTC. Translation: CASSVSTGDSGANVLTF.

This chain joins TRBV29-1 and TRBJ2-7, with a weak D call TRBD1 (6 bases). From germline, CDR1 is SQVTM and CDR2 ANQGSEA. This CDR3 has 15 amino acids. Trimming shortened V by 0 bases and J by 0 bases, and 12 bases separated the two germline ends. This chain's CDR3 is CSVEDAGASSYEQYF. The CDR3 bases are TGCAGCGTTGAAGATGCAGGGGCTAGCTCCTACGAGCAGTACTTC.

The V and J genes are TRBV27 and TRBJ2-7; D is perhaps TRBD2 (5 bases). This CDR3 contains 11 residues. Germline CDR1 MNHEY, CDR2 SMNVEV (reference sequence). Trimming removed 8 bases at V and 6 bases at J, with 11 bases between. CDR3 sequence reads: CASSFGLEQYF. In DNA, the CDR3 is TGTGCCAGCTCCTTCGGACTCGAGCAGTACTTC.

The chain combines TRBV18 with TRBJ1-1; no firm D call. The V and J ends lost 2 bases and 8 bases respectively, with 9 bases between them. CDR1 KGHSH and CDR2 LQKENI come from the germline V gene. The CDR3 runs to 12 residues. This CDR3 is CASSPEAAEAFF. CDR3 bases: TGTGCCAGCTCACCAGAGGCAGCAGAAGCTTTCTTT.